This T cell receptor (beta chain) is drawn from a study of OX40 agonist ivuxolimab in advanced cancers. The V end was cut by 3 bases, the J end by 11 bases, with 23 bases between. Germline V gives CDR1 SNHLY, CDR2 FYNNEI. This CDR3 spans 16 amino acids. Sequencing used immunoSEQ multiplex PCR; TCRdb keeps in-frame clones, though not all of them. The table records 35,000 to 40,000 clones, 60% to 85% of them present only once. The chain uses TRBV2 and TRBJ1-5; perhaps TRBD1 as D (6 bases). The sequence derives from an adult with an advanced solid tumor such as melanoma, head and neck, liver or kidney cancer. The sequencing used CD4+ or CD8+ T cells sorted from blood, collected in a trial of the OX40 agonist ivuxolimab. The CDR3 DNA reads TGTGCCAGCAGTGATTGGGGGCAGACCAGAGGCGGGGCCCAGCATTTT. As protein: CASSDWGQTRGGAQHF.